The next 29 T cell receptor beta chains were all read from a single sample in a study of blood T cells in healthy people across ages. PCR was performed a second time for about 7 to 12 cycles using a sample-barcoded 5' primer and a J-beta primer mix. In TCRdb, the 5' RACE reads were re-called with MiXCR into one record per CDR3 protein. Seen here are over a million distinct CDR3 sequences, roughly 40% observed once, and the top ten hold 7.9%. What was sequenced was blood. Receptors originate from a woman younger than 30 in good health.

This clonotype was observed a handful of times. The chain joins TRBV6-2 or TRBV6-3 to TRBJ1-1; D ambiguous. The V gene lost 3 bases and the J gene lost 4 bases, with 3 bases spanning the gap. The germline CDR1 and CDR2 sequences are MNHEY and SVGEGT. The CDR3 is 11 amino acids. In nucleotides, the CDR3 is TGTGCCAGCAGTTATCGCACTGAAGCTTTCTTT. It yields the protein CASSYRTEAFF.

Only a few counts were recorded for this clonotype. The rearrangement links TRBV7-9 to TRBJ1-1; no firm D call. V was pared by 4 bases and J by 4 bases, with 13 bases between. Germline CDR1 and CDR2: SEHNR and FQNEAQ (reference sequence). The CDR3 covers 14 residues. The CDR3, as DNA: TGTGCCAGCAGCTGGGGTCCTAGGGCCACTGAAGCTTTCTTT. Encoded protein: CASSWGPRATEAFF.

This clonotype was recorded a few times. The gene calls are TRBV29-1 and TRBJ1-5, with 12 nucleotides matching TRBD1. There are 16 residues in the CDR3. Germline assignment: CDR1 SQVTM and CDR2 ANQGSEA. V was pared by 6 bases and J by 13 bases, with 19 bases of the junction left unmatched. In DNA form, the CDR3 reads TGCAGCGTCATAAAAGTCCAGGGACAGGGGGCGAGACTACAGCATTTT. Translating gives CSVIKVQGQGARLQHF.

The chain carries TRBV20-1 and TRBJ2-3; the D is unclear. From germline, CDR1 is DFQATT and CDR2 SNEGSKA (reference sequence). The CDR3 has 15 residues. Trimming stripped 5 bases from V and 0 bases from J, with 15 bases between. The CDR3 protein is CSADFSQTSTDTQYF. The CDR3 bases are TGCAGTGCTGACTTTAGTCAGACTAGCACAGATACGCAGTATTTT.

The chain uses TRBV30 and TRBJ2-5; no firm D call. V was pared by 0 bases and J by 11 bases, with 16 bases between. Germline CDR1 is GTSNPN and CDR2 is SVGIG (reference sequence). The CDR3 spans 13 residues. The CDR3 protein is CAWSVRTYNEQYF. The DNA for the CDR3 is TGTGCCTGGAGTGTTAGGACCTACAATGAGCAGTACTTC.

This clonotype has a count of ten or more. The chain couples TRBV4-1 to TRBJ2-3; 10 bases are a match to TRBD1. Trimming cost V 7 bases and J 2 bases; bases outside gene matches: 6. The CDR3 sequence is 15 residues long. CDR1 and CDR2 from the germline V gene are MGHRA and YSYEKL. The CDR3 region is CASTQGQGFTDTQYF. DNA of the CDR3: TGCGCCAGCACACAGGGACAGGGGTTCACAGATACGCAGTATTTT.

This clonotype was observed a handful of times. The CDR3 DNA reads TGTGCCAGCAGCCAAGACCCACGATACCAAGAGACCCAGTACTTC. This gives the protein CASSQDPRYQETQYF. The V gene is TRBV3-1, the J gene TRBJ2-5, with D hard to call. Germline-derived CDR1 and CDR2 are LGHDT and YNNKEL (reference sequence). The V end lost 0 bases, the J end lost 0 bases, and 8 bases lay between the germline ends. The CDR3 extends over 15 amino acids.

The rearrangement joins TRBV20-1 to TRBJ2-5, with D possibly matching TRBD1 (5 bases). V lost 6 bases and J lost 5, with 22 bases in between. This CDR3 has 15 residues. CDR1 and CDR2 (germline): DFQATT, SNEGSKA (reference sequence). CDR3 sequence (DNA): TGCAGTGCCGTGATGGCGTCGGACATCGCGGAGACCCAGTACTTC. It codes for CSAVMASDIAETQYF.

The chain uses TRBV28 and TRBJ1-5, with 8 bases that match TRBD1. There are 14 residues in the CDR3. V lost 4 bases to trimming and J lost 4 bases; unmatched junction nucleotides: 3. The germline gives CDR1 MDHEN, CDR2 SYDVKM. The DNA for the CDR3 is TGTGCCAGCAGTTCGGGACAGGTAAATCAGCCCCAGCATTTT. Amino acids: CASSSGQVNQPQHF.

The chain couples TRBV20-1 to TRBJ2-5, with 10 bases lining up with TRBD1. V lost 3 bases and J lost 2; bases outside the gene matches: 9. CDR3 length: 16 amino acids. CDR1 DFQATT and CDR2 SNEGSKA come from the germline V gene (reference sequence). DNA for the CDR3: TGCAGTGCTAGCACTTTTGGGGACAGGGGACAAGAGACCCAGTACTTC. This codes for CSASTFGDRGQETQYF.

This chain joins TRBV7-2 and TRBJ2-5, with 7 bases identical to TRBD2. The DNA matches TRBJ2-7 better at its end, which makes the J call doubtful. Germline lookup yields CDR1 SGHTA and CDR2 FQGNSA. The CDR3 runs to 13 residues. CDR3 in amino acids: CASSLGTSSEQYF. The CDR3 nucleotides read TGTGCCAGCAGCTTAGGGACTAGTTCCGAGCAGTACTTC.

V is TRBV20-1 and J is TRBJ2-3, with a weak D call TRBD2 (7 bases). V dropped 2 bases and J dropped 1 base, with 16 bases sitting between them. The V gene's germline CDR1 is DFQATT and CDR2 SNEGSKA (reference sequence). The CDR3 consists of 16 residues. CDR3 in amino acids: CSARPGEGEGTDTQYF. As DNA, the CDR3 is TGCAGTGCTAGACCCGGGGAGGGGGAGGGCACAGATACGCAGTATTTT.

The CDR3 DNA reads TGTGCCAGCAGCTGGGCCGTTGCAGAGACCCAGTACTTC. This codes for CASSWAVAETQYF. The chain links TRBV5-5 to TRBJ2-5; D is unclear. With 3 bases removed from V and 4 bases from J, the gap between germline ends came to 10 bases. The CDR3 sequence is 13 residues long. Germline loops: CDR1 SGHKS, CDR2 YYEKEE (reference sequence). The variable domain in full, completed from reference TRBV5-5 and TRBJ2-5, reads DAGVTQSPTHLIKTRGQQVTLRCSPISGHKSVSWYQQVLGQGPQFIFQYYEKEERGRGNFPDRFSARQFPNYSSELNVNALLLGDSALYLCASSWAVAETQYFGPGTRLLVL.

This chain joins TRBV9 and TRBJ2-3; D is perhaps TRBD2 (5 bases). The CDR3 has 15 amino acids. The germline V and J ends were trimmed by 3 bases and 6 bases, with 17 bases remaining between them. From germline, CDR1 is SGDLS and CDR2 YYNGEE. The CDR3 DNA reads as TGTGCCAGCAGCGCCAGTGACGGGATGGTTGATACGCAGTATTTT. Translating gives CASSASDGMVDTQYF.

Only a few counts were recorded for this clonotype. The genes are TRBV2 and TRBJ1-1; 7 positions match TRBD1. With 8 bases clipped from V and 5 bases from J, the junction kept 14 bases outside the gene matches. CDR3 length equals 15 residues. Germline V gene sequence: CDR1 SNHLY, CDR2 FYNNEI. The CDR3 sequence: CASLRSGFRGTEAFF. The CDR3 DNA reads TGTGCCAGCTTAAGGTCCGGGTTCAGGGGGACTGAAGCTTTCTTT.

V usage is TRBV6-2 or TRBV6-3 and J usage is TRBJ2-2; D perhaps matches TRBD1 (6 bases). The CDR3 covers 15 residues. Trimming stripped 0 bases from V and 5 bases from J, with 10 bases between. CDR1 MNHEY and CDR2 SVGEGT come from the germline V gene. CDR3: CASSYSQGWTGELFF. The CDR3 DNA is TGTGCCAGCAGTTACTCGCAGGGGTGGACCGGGGAGCTGTTTTTT.

This clonotype was detected many times. The chain is built from TRBV2 and TRBJ2-7; D remains ambiguous. This CDR3 contains 12 residues. CDR1 and CDR2 (germline): SNHLY, FYNNEI. Trimming pared 8 bases from V and 2 bases from J, leaving 10 bases between. CDR3 amino acids: CASSRTPYEQYF. CDR3 coding DNA: TGTGCCAGCTCGAGAACCCCCTACGAGCAGTACTTC. Based on the CDR3 plus reference TRBV2 and TRBJ2-7, the full variable domain is EPEVTQTPSHQVTQMGQEVILRCVPISNHLYFYWYRQILGQKVEFLVSFYNNEISEKSEIFDDQFSVERPDGSNFTLKIRSTKLEDSAMYFCASSRTPYEQYFGPGTRLTVT.

V usage is TRBV7-2 and J usage is TRBJ1-2; weak D call: TRBD1 (5 bases). CDR1 and CDR2 from the germline V gene are SGHTA and FQGNSA. Trimming removed 5 bases from V and 0 bases from J, with 16 bases in between. The CDR3 runs 16 residues. The CDR3 DNA reads as TGTGCCAGCAGCCCCGCGGGGACCGTTACTAACTATGGCTACACCTTC. This encodes CASSPAGTVTNYGYTF.

The chain joins TRBV10-3 to TRBJ2-7, with D unresolved. V shed 10 bases and J shed 4 bases, with 17 bases lying between them. Germline loops: CDR1 ENHRY, CDR2 SYGVKD. The CDR3 has 13 residues. The CDR3 loop is CATQFEPQYEQYF. CDR3 in DNA: TGTGCCACCCAGTTTGAACCACAATACGAGCAGTACTTC.

The chain couples TRBV14 to TRBJ1-2; D is undetermined. Germline loops: CDR1 SGHDN, CDR2 FVKESK. The CDR3 contains 13 residues. With 2 bases removed from V and 7 bases from J, the gap between germline ends came to 11 bases. CDR3 coding DNA: TGTGCCAGCAGCCAAAGGACGGTCGGTGGCTACACCTTC. Protein product: CASSQRTVGGYTF.

The chain uses TRBV28 and TRBJ2-6; D is possibly TRBD2 (6 bases). Trimming stripped 2 bases from V and 0 bases from J, with 14 bases between. CDR3 length equals 18 residues. The V gene's germline CDR1 is MDHEN and CDR2 SYDVKM. CDR3 residues: CASSLSFRRGSGANVLTF. The CDR3 bases are TGTGCCAGCAGTTTAAGTTTCAGGAGGGGCTCTGGGGCCAACGTCCTGACTTTC.

This clonotype was found once. The chain couples TRBV7-9 to TRBJ2-1; D possibly corresponds to TRBD2 (6 bases). Judging by the DNA end, TRBJ2-7 fits better; the J call may be wrong. CDR1 is SEHNR and CDR2 is FQNEAQ in the germline V gene (reference sequence). The CDR3 extends over 16 amino acids. The CDR3, as DNA: TGTGCCAGCACCAACGTCGGGACTCCCCTTTACAATGAGCAGTACTTC. As protein: CASTNVGTPLYNEQYF.

This clonotype was observed a few times. The rearrangement links TRBV25-1 to TRBJ1-3; D is uncertain. Per the germline V gene, CDR1 is MGHDK and CDR2 is SYGVNS. With 4 bases removed from V and 1 base from J, the gap between germline ends came to 5 bases. This CDR3 region has 13 residues. The CDR3 DNA reads as TGTGCCAGCAGTGGAGCTTCTGGAAACACCATATATTTT. Amino acid sequence: CASSGASGNTIYF.

The rearrangement links TRBV20-1 to TRBJ1-2; maybe TRBD1 (5 bases). Germline CDR1 and CDR2: DFQATT and SNEGSKA (reference sequence). The CDR3 extends over 13 amino acids. Trimming took off 4 bases at V and 3 bases at J, with 12 bases between the two ends. The CDR3 protein is CSAKGWGYYGYTF. The CDR3 DNA reads TGCAGTGCTAAGGGGTGGGGGTACTATGGCTACACCTTC.

There are a few counts of this clonotype. The chain carries TRBV6-7 and TRBJ2-1; the D gene could be TRBD1 or TRBD2 (5 bases each). TRBV6-7 is sorted into the ORF group, with uncertain function. The CDR3 runs to 17 residues. Deletions cut 7 bases from V and 2 bases from J, with 21 bases between. In nucleotides, the CDR3 is TGTGCCAGCACCACCCTGTGGGACCTCCACCCCTACAATGAGCAGTTCTTC. This gives the protein CASTTLWDLHPYNEQFF.

This clonotype was recorded a few times. This chain links TRBV15 with TRBJ2-5, with D hard to call. V was cut by 4 bases and J by 4 bases, with 10 bases left in between. CDR3 length: 13 amino acids. Germline V gives CDR1 LNHNV, CDR2 YYDKDF (reference sequence). CDR3 DNA: TGTGCCACCAGCATGGCCCCTACAGAGACCCAGTACTTC. Protein product: CATSMAPTETQYF.

CDR3 protein: CAWSEGLLEQYF. The CDR3 DNA reads TGTGCCTGGAGTGAGGGACTTCTCGAGCAGTACTTC. V is TRBV30 and J is TRBJ2-7; possibly TRBD2 for D (6 bases). Per the germline V gene, CDR1 is GTSNPN and CDR2 is SVGIG (reference sequence). This CDR3 has 12 residues. Trimming left V 1 base short and J 6 bases short, with 10 bases between.

This chain joins TRBV3-1 and TRBJ1-2, with D uncertain. The CDR3 spans 16 residues. V was cut by 0 bases and J by 0 bases, with 11 bases left in between. Germline V lookup: CDR1 LGHDT, CDR2 YNNKEL (reference sequence). This CDR3 reads CASSQDRSPTNYGYTF. CDR3 bases: TGTGCCAGCAGCCAAGATCGATCCCCGACTAACTATGGCTACACCTTC.

V is TRBV25-1 and J is TRBJ2-5, with unresolved D. CDR1 and CDR2 from the germline V gene are MGHDK and SYGVNS. Trimming took off 6 bases at V and 3 bases at J, with 8 bases between the two ends. The CDR3 is made up of 12 amino acids. The chain's CDR3 is CASSGRKETQYF. The DNA for the CDR3 is TGTGCCAGCAGCGGTCGTAAAGAGACCCAGTACTTC. Supplemented by reference TRBV25-1 and TRBJ2-5, the full variable domain reads EADIYQTPRYLVIGTGKKITLECSQTMGHDKMYWYQQDPGMELHLIHYSYGVNSTEKGDLSSESTVSRIRTEHFPLTLESARPSHTSQYLCASSGRKETQYFGPGTRLLVL.